This TCR beta chain was identified during a study of T cell changes during pregnancy in multiple sclerosis. Germline CDR1 is MRHNA and CDR2 is SNTAGT. V was pared by 3 bases and J by 5 bases, with 3 bases of the junction left unmatched. The CDR3 extends over 14 amino acids. Data came from immunoSEQ multiplex PCR; TCRdb stores just in-frame clones and leaves some out. Of tens of thousands of clones detected, roughly 90% appear once; the ten largest clones hold roughly 5%. The rearrangement uses TRBV6-4 and TRBJ2-2; 7 bases map to TRBD1. Sample: CD8+ T cells from peripheral blood mononuclear cells, taken in the third trimester of pregnancy. The receptor comes from a female donor with multiple sclerosis, enrolled in a pregnancy study. In DNA form, the CDR3 reads TGTGCCAGCAGTGAGAAGGGGGCGACCGGGGAGCTGTTTTTT. Its protein is CASSEKGATGELFF.